What follows are 25 T cell receptor beta chains derived from one specimen sequenced in a study of PD-1 blockade in mismatch repair-deficient tumors. TCRdb's copy holds only in-frame clones and misses some; the assay was immunoSEQ multiplex PCR. Among some 130,000 clones listed, roughly 86% were seen once. Sequencing was performed on peripheral blood, taken 70 to 72 weeks after starting pembrolizumab. These TCRs come from an adult with mismatch repair-deficient cancer.

This chain uses TRBV9 with TRBJ2-2; the D is unclear. From germline, CDR1 is SGDLS and CDR2 YYNGEE. Trimming stripped 4 bases from V and 2 bases from J, with 6 bases between. The CDR3 contains 13 residues. The CDR3 loop reads CASSPRNTGELFF. CDR3 DNA sequence: TGTGCCAGCAGCCCCCGCAACACCGGGGAGCTGTTTTTT. Based on the CDR3 plus reference TRBV9 and TRBJ2-2, the full variable domain is DSGVTQTPKHLITATGQRVTLRCSPRSGDLSVYWYQQSLDQGLQFLIQYYNGEERAKGNILERFSAQQFPDLHSELNLSSLELGDSALYFCASSPRNTGELFFGEGSRLTVL.

The CDR3 spells CAWSSWDRSYEQYF. CDR3 sequence (DNA): TGTGCCTGGAGTTCTTGGGACCGCTCCTACGAGCAGTACTTC. The chain joins TRBV30 to TRBJ2-7, with D perhaps given as TRBD1 or TRBD2 (5 bases each). V was clipped by 2 bases and J by 0 bases, with 11 bases between them. This CDR3 contains 14 residues. Germline V lookup: CDR1 GTSNPN, CDR2 SVGIG (reference sequence).

The rearrangement links TRBV5-1 to TRBJ1-1; possible D gene TRBD1, 6 bases. Germline-derived CDR1 and CDR2 are SGHRS and YFSETQ. The CDR3 contains 14 residues. The ends were cut back, 1 base at V and 1 base at J, with 8 bases in the middle. In DNA form, the CDR3 reads TGCGCCAGCAGCTTGAGGGGACAGAACACTGAAGCTTTCTTT. This codes for CASSLRGQNTEAFF.

This sequence joins TRBV5-1 and TRBJ2-5, with 10 bases aligning to TRBD2. Germline V gives CDR1 SGHRS, CDR2 YFSETQ. CDR3 size: 15 residues. V lost 2 bases, J lost 4 bases, and 5 bases stayed unmatched. DNA of the CDR3: TGCGCCAGCAGCTTATGGAGCGGGAGGGCAGAGACCCAGTACTTC. Its translation is CASSLWSGRAETQYF.

This clone was counted once. CDR3 sequence: CASSFPTARGRADTQYF. In nucleotides, the CDR3 is TGTGCCAGCAGTTTCCCGACAGCACGCGGGAGGGCAGATACGCAGTATTTT. The chain uses TRBV28 and TRBJ2-3; 9 bases line up with TRBD2. The CDR3 spans 17 residues. The germline V gene has CDR1 MDHEN and CDR2 SYDVKM. J gave up 4 bases and V 3 bases, and 11 bases lay outside the gene matches. The variable domain in full, completed from reference TRBV28 and TRBJ2-3, reads DVKVTQSSRYLVKRTGEKVFLECVQDMDHENMFWYRQDPGLGLRLIYFSYDVKMKEKGDIPEGYSVSREKKERFSLILESASTNQTSMYLCASSFPTARGRADTQYFGPGTRLTVL.

This clone was observed a single time. This chain connects TRBV7-9 to TRBJ1-2; TRBD1 matches at 8 bases. V gave up 5 bases and J gave up 4 bases; unmatched junction bases: 9. The CDR3 is 15 residues long. Germline assignment: CDR1 SEHNR and CDR2 FQNEAQ (reference sequence). The CDR3: CASSQGQGDTYGYTF. CDR3 nucleotides: TGTGCCAGCAGCCAAGGACAGGGAGACACCTATGGCTACACCTTC.

The genes are TRBV10-2 and TRBJ2-7; no reliable D call. Germline lookup yields CDR1 WSHSY and CDR2 SAAADI. The CDR3 is made up of 12 amino acids. V was clipped by 10 bases and J by 0 bases, with 10 bases between them. CDR3 sequence reads: CATAEFSYEQYF. CDR3 nucleotides: TGCGCCACCGCGGAGTTCTCCTACGAGCAGTACTTC.

This rearrangement joins TRBV6-6 to TRBJ2-4; 9 nucleotides match TRBD1. V lost 6 bases to trimming and J lost 6 bases; unmatched junction nucleotides: 6. CDR1 and CDR2 (germline): MNHNY, SVGAGI (reference sequence). This CDR3 region has 14 residues. The DNA of the CDR3 is TGTGCCAGCAGCCCACAGGGGGCGGGAAACATTCAGTACTTC. Protein product: CASSPQGAGNIQYF.

The chain couples TRBV10-3 to TRBJ1-3, with D unclear. The CDR3 length is 12 residues. Germline V CDR1 and CDR2: ENHRY, SYGVKD. V lost 4 bases and J lost 4, with 5 bases in between. The CDR3 DNA is TGTGCCATCAGTGTCGGGGGAAACACCATATATTTT. This sequence encodes CAISVGGNTIYF.

The chain has TRBV7-9 and TRBJ2-1; D may match TRBD1 or TRBD2 (5 bases each). The V gene's germline CDR1 is SEHNR and CDR2 FQNEAQ (reference sequence). V gave up 5 bases and J gave up 6 bases, with 17 bases separating them. The CDR3 is 15 amino acids. Here the CDR3 DNA reads TGTGCCAGCAGCGTCCGGGACCCAGGCGCCAATGAGCAGTTCTTC. Amino acids: CASSVRDPGANEQFF.

In nucleotides, the CDR3 is TGTGCCAGCAGCCTCCGACCGGCCCCCACAGATACGCAGTATTTT. As protein: CASSLRPAPTDTQYF. The chain is built from TRBV11-2 and TRBJ2-3; D not certain. The V gene lost 5 bases and the J gene lost 2 bases, with 14 bases spanning the gap. CDR1 and CDR2 (germline): SGHAT, FQNNGV. This CDR3 region has 15 residues. Based on the CDR3 plus reference TRBV11-2 and TRBJ2-3, the full variable domain is EAGVAQSPRYKIIEKRQSVAFWCNPISGHATLYWYQQILGQGPKLLIQFQNNGVVDDSQLPKDRFSAERLKGVDSTLKIQPAKLEDSAVYLCASSLRPAPTDTQYFGPGTRLTVL.

The genes are TRBV11-2 and TRBJ2-3, with D maybe TRBD1 (6 bases). From germline, CDR1 is SGHAT and CDR2 FQNNGV. V gave up 5 bases and J gave up 8 bases, with 14 bases separating them. The CDR3 consists of 13 residues. The CDR3 spells CASSRFQGLTQYF. Written as DNA, the CDR3 is TGTGCCAGCAGCCGATTTCAGGGGCTTACGCAGTATTTT.

The DNA of the CDR3 is TGTGCCAGCAGCTTTGGGTCCCAGGGTCTTTTCTCCTACGAGCAGTACTTC. It encodes CASSFGSQGLFSYEQYF. The chain joins TRBV5-6 to TRBJ2-7; D might be TRBD1 (5 bases). Germline CDR1 reads SGHDT; CDR2 reads YYEEEE. The V gene lost 2 bases and the J gene lost 0 bases, with 18 bases spanning the gap. The length of the CDR3 is 17 residues.

The chain carries TRBV28 and TRBJ2-7, with 8 bases fitting TRBD2. V was clipped by 5 bases and J by 2 bases; unmatched bases: 8. The CDR3 runs 15 residues. CDR1 is MDHEN, CDR2 SYDVKM, per germline. In DNA, the CDR3 is TGTGCCAGCAGTCCCCAGCGGGAGTTTACCTACGAGCAGTACTTC. It yields the protein CASSPQREFTYEQYF.

This chain joins TRBV2 and TRBJ2-7, with 10 bases fitting TRBD2. This CDR3 has 12 amino acids. V was clipped by 11 bases and J by 3 bases; unmatched bases: 4. Germline V gene data show CDR1 as SNHLY and CDR2 as FYNNEI. Written as DNA, the CDR3 is TGTGCCGGGGGACTAGCGAACTACGAGCAGTACTTC. The encoded protein is CAGGLANYEQYF.

This rearrangement joins TRBV7-6 to TRBJ2-7; a possible D gene is TRBD1 (6 bases). The CDR3 is 13 amino acids. From germline, CDR1 is SGHVS and CDR2 FNYEAQ. Trimming left V 5 bases short and J 4 bases short, with 12 bases between. The CDR3 is CASSPGQKYEQYF. In DNA form, the CDR3 reads TGTGCCAGCAGCCCCGGACAGAAATACGAGCAGTACTTC.

V and J are TRBV5-6 and TRBJ2-5, with TRBD2 matching 7 bases. Germline V gene sequence: CDR1 SGHDT, CDR2 YYEEEE. This CDR3 is built from 13 residues. Unmatched junction bases numbered 4, after V lost 4 bases and J lost 4 bases. Here the CDR3 reads CASSQLALETQYF. The CDR3 region has the DNA TGTGCCAGCAGCCAACTAGCGTTAGAGACCCAGTACTTC. Full variable domain (missing parts from reference TRBV5-6 and TRBJ2-5): DAGVTQSPTHLIKTRGQQVTLRCSPKSGHDTVSWYQQALGQGPQFIFQYYEEEERQRGNFPDRFSGHQFPNYSSELNVNALLLGDSALYLCASSQLALETQYFGPGTRLLVL.

The chain links TRBV6-6 to TRBJ2-7, with 11 bases lining up with TRBD2. Germline V CDR1 and CDR2: MNHNY, SVGAGI (reference sequence). This CDR3 is 15 amino acids long. V was pared by 0 bases and J by 5 bases, with 3 bases of the junction left unmatched. CDR3 residues: CASSYSTSGNDEQYF. CDR3 bases: TGTGCCAGCAGTTACTCGACTAGCGGGAACGACGAGCAGTACTTC.

This clone has only one observation. The chain couples TRBV19 to TRBJ2-7; 13 bases map to TRBD2. Germline lookup yields CDR1 LNHDA and CDR2 SQIVND (reference sequence). J gave up 6 bases and V 2 bases, and 10 bases lay outside the gene matches. The CDR3 has 17 amino acids. The CDR3 coding sequence is TGTGCCAGTAGTATAACCCCTCCTCGGACTAGCGGGAGCGAGCAGTACTTC. It codes for CASSITPPRTSGSEQYF.

The V call is TRBV27, the J call TRBJ2-3; D possibly corresponds to TRBD2 (5 bases). V was cut by 5 bases and J by 8 bases, with 20 bases left in between. From germline, CDR1 is MNHEY and CDR2 SMNVEV (reference sequence). This CDR3 has 15 residues. The CDR3 DNA follows: TGTGCCAGCAGTCAACCCTCTCTCTTCCGGGGTACGCAGTATTTT. This encodes CASSQPSLFRGTQYF.

The chain joins TRBV11-2 to TRBJ2-7, with 9 positions matching TRBD2. The CDR3 runs 16 residues. The J segment lost 3 bases and the V segment lost 2 bases, leaving 8 bases of the junction unmatched. Per the germline V gene, CDR1 is SGHAT and CDR2 is FQNNGV. CDR3: CASSLRAASGVYEQYF. CDR3 DNA sequence: TGTGCCAGCAGCTTAAGGGCAGCTAGCGGGGTCTACGAGCAGTACTTC.

This sequence joins TRBV4-3 and TRBJ2-1, with D perhaps TRBD1 or TRBD2 (5 bases each). Looked up from germline, CDR1 is LGHNA and CDR2 is YSLEER. Deletions cut 1 base from V and 7 bases from J, with 20 bases between. CDR3 length equals 17 residues. The CDR3 sequence is CASSQAGVGTADNEQFF. The CDR3 DNA reads as TGCGCCAGCAGCCAAGCAGGAGTCGGGACGGCCGATAATGAGCAGTTCTTC.

This clone was counted a single time. The V and J genes are TRBV6-5 and TRBJ1-1; D ambiguous. This CDR3 region has 13 residues. With 0 bases removed from V and 8 bases from J, the gap between germline ends came to 10 bases. The germline gives CDR1 MNHEY, CDR2 SVGAGI. The chain's CDR3 is CASSYSRLLEAFF. The CDR3 nucleotides are TGTGCCAGCAGTTACTCGAGGTTACTAGAAGCTTTCTTT.

The chain is built from TRBV4-3 and TRBJ2-2; possibly TRBD1 for D (7 bases). The germline gives CDR1 LGHNA, CDR2 YSLEER. The ends were cut back, 1 base at V and 7 bases at J, with 16 bases in the middle. The CDR3 is 16 residues long. The CDR3 nucleotides are TGCGCCAGCAGCCAAGGCCCGGGAGCAGGGGGCGGGGAGCTGTTTTTT. Protein product: CASSQGPGAGGGELFF.

The chain couples TRBV6-1 to TRBJ2-7; D gene ambiguous. V lost 2 bases to trimming and J lost 1 base, with 15 bases between them. Germline V gene data show CDR1 as MNHNS and CDR2 as SASEGT. The CDR3 length is 16 residues. CDR3 region: CASSEPRVLQSYEQYF. The DNA for the CDR3 is TGTGCCAGCAGTGAACCCCGGGTTCTTCAATCCTACGAGCAGTACTTC.